These 30 T cell receptor beta chains came from one sample sequenced in a study of blood T cells in healthy people across ages. Combining a sample-barcoded 5' primer with a J-beta primer mix, a second PCR ran for about 7 to 11 cycles. TCRdb reanalysed the 5' RACE reads using MiXCR and keeps one entry per CDR3 protein. The data hold roughly 1,000,000 distinct CDR3 sequences, with less than 25% observed a single time. This sample was also put to use in a study of T cells of mothers and their children.

The sequenced sample consisted of blood. These receptors came from a girl aged 2 to 9 in good health.

With respect to this clonotype: The junction departs from germline at one end; a sequencing error may be responsible. The chain joins TRBV14 to TRBJ2-5; D is unclear. The CDR3 has 15 residues. The germline gives CDR1 SGHDN, CDR2 FVKESK. In DNA, the CDR3 is TGTGCCAGCAGCCAAGACCAGCTCCGTGAAGAAACCCAGTACTTC. It specifies CASSQDQLREETQYF.

This clonotype was recorded a few times. This chain connects TRBV21-1 to TRBJ1-2; TRBD1 was called by the table and not checked on the DNA. TRBV21-1 corresponds to a pseudogene. This CDR3 is built from 15 residues. The CDR3 nucleotides read TGTGCCAGCAGCATGGGACATCAAGATAACTATGGCTACACCTTC. Translation gives CASSMGHQDNYGYTF.

The sample holds a few counts of this clonotype. The V gene is TRBV4-3, the J gene TRBJ2-1; D may be TRBD1 (5 bases). Trimming pared 1 base from V and 7 bases from J, leaving 14 bases between. The CDR3 extends over 15 amino acids. Germline V CDR1 and CDR2: LGHNA, YSLEER. CDR3 in DNA: TGCGCCAGCAGCCAAGGCTCTGGAGCAGGGAATGAGCAGTTCTTC. Its protein is CASSQGSGAGNEQFF.

The J gene is TRBJ2-5, the V gene TRBV24-1; no definite D call. Looked up from germline, CDR1 is KGHDR and CDR2 is SFDVKD. There are 13 residues in the CDR3. The germline V and J ends were trimmed by 4 bases and 4 bases, with 9 bases remaining between them. The DNA for the CDR3 is TGTGCCACCAGTGACCTGTCGGGAGAGACCCAGTACTTC. Amino acids: CATSDLSGETQYF.

Remarks on this clonotype: One end of the junction is discordant with germline, which a read error may explain. This chain joins TRBV12-3 or TRBV12-4 and TRBJ2-1, with a possible D match to TRBD2 (5 bases). The CDR3 totals 17 residues. The CDR3 loop is CASGLAPYSPGNNEQFF. The CDR3 coding sequence is TGTGCCAGCGGTTTAGCGCCATACTCCCCGGGGAACAATGAGCAGTTCTTC.

This sequence joins TRBV10-3 and TRBJ2-7; D is possibly TRBD1 (7 bases). Germline-derived CDR1 and CDR2 are ENHRY and SYGVKD. V lost 4 bases to trimming and J lost 0 bases, with 13 bases between them. The CDR3 consists of 15 residues. CDR3 sequence (DNA): TGTGCCATCAGTGCAGCAGGGGGACTCTCCTACGAGCAGTACTTC. Its translation is CAISAAGGLSYEQYF.

This clonotype came up a few times. The chain carries TRBV27 and TRBJ1-5; D uncertain. The CDR3 has 13 residues. The V gene lost 4 bases and the J gene lost 6 bases, with 10 bases spanning the gap. Germline values: CDR1 MNHEY, CDR2 SMNVEV (reference sequence). The CDR3 bases are TGTGCCAGCAGTTCCCTCGCGGGTCAGCCCCAGCATTTT. Translating gives CASSSLAGQPQHF.

This clonotype was seen a few times. V is TRBV27 and J is TRBJ2-1, with TRBD2 identical over 8 bases. The CDR3 totals 14 residues. J gave up 7 bases and V 6 bases, and 8 bases lay outside the gene matches. From germline, CDR1 is MNHEY and CDR2 SMNVEV (reference sequence). The chain's CDR3 is CASSIAGRGNEQFF. The DNA of the CDR3 is TGTGCCAGCAGCATAGCGGGAAGGGGGAATGAGCAGTTCTTC.

This clonotype was counted a few times. This sequence joins TRBV14 and TRBJ2-7; D is perhaps TRBD2 (5 bases). V was pared by 6 bases and J by 2 bases, with 14 bases between. Germline lookup yields CDR1 SGHDN and CDR2 FVKESK. The CDR3 is made up of 14 amino acids. The CDR3 DNA is TGTGCCAGCAGTCTAGCCCTTGTTCCCTACGAGCAGTACTTC. It yields the protein CASSLALVPYEQYF. The whole variable domain, filled in from reference TRBV14 and TRBJ2-7, reads EAGVTQFPSHSVIEKGQTVTLRCDPISGHDNLYWYRRVMGKEIKFLLHFVKESKQDESGMPNNRFLAERTGGTYSTLKVQPAELEDSGVYFCASSLALVPYEQYFGPGTRLTVT.

V usage is TRBV25-1 and J usage is TRBJ1-2, with D maybe TRBD1 (5 bases). The V gene's germline CDR1 is MGHDK and CDR2 SYGVNS. Trimming shortened V by 5 bases and J by 4 bases, and 11 bases separated the two germline ends. CDR3 length: 13 amino acids. The CDR3 nucleotides read TGTGCCAGCAGTCGCTCCAGGGCCTATGGCTACACCTTC. Translated: CASSRSRAYGYTF.

This clonotype has only one observation. The J gene is TRBJ2-4, the V gene TRBV3-1; perhaps D is TRBD1 or TRBD2 (5 bases each). The CDR3 loop spans 15 amino acids. V was pared by 3 bases and J by 0 bases, with 9 bases between. Germline CDR1 reads LGHDT; CDR2 reads YNNKEL (reference sequence). Here the CDR3 DNA reads TGTGCCAGCAGCCATACCGGGGCAGCCAAAAACATTCAGTACTTC. Translation gives CASSHTGAAKNIQYF.

A few counts support this clonotype. The chain uses TRBV6-6 and TRBJ2-5, with D possibly matching TRBD1 (6 bases). Judging by the DNA end, TRBJ2-1 fits better; the J call may be wrong. Per the germline V gene, CDR1 is MNHNY and CDR2 is SVGAGI (reference sequence). This CDR3 region has 14 residues. The CDR3 DNA reads TGTGCCAGCAGCCGGTATTTACAGGGAAATGAGCAGTTCTTC. Translating gives CASSRYLQGNEQFF.

In this sample, this clonotype turned up a few times. V and J are TRBV20-1 and TRBJ2-1; 10 bases fit TRBD2. Judging by the DNA end, TRBJ2-5 fits better; the J call may be wrong. The CDR3 has 16 residues. Per germline, CDR1 DFQATT and CDR2 SNEGSKA (reference sequence). As DNA, the CDR3 is TGCAGTGCTAGTCCTAGCGGGAGCTTTCAGGGGGTGACCCAGTACTTC. Amino acid sequence: CSASPSGSFQGVTQYF.

The chain is built from TRBV7-2 and TRBJ2-3; 10 nucleotides line up with TRBD2. Germline CDR1 is SGHTA and CDR2 is FQGNSA. This CDR3 is 18 amino acids long. V lost 5 bases to trimming and J lost 2 bases; unmatched junction nucleotides: 13. In nucleotides, the CDR3 is TGTGCCAGCAGCCAAAAGGGACTAGCGATGGGGATCACAGATACGCAGTATTTT. Amino acid sequence: CASSQKGLAMGITDTQYF. Variable domain in full (rest from reference TRBV7-2 and TRBJ2-3): GAGVSQSPSNKVTEKGKDVELRCDPISGHTALYWYRQSLGQGLEFLIYFQGNSAPDKSGLPSDRFSAERTGGSVSTLTIQRTQQEDSAVYLCASSQKGLAMGITDTQYFGPGTRLTVL.

This clonotype appeared a few times. The rearrangement uses TRBV6-5 and TRBJ1-4; D remains unclear. V lost 6 bases to trimming and J lost 2 bases, with 10 bases between them. This CDR3 has 14 residues. Per the germline V gene, CDR1 is MNHEY and CDR2 is SVGAGI. The CDR3 sequence is CASSRGNTNEKLFF. CDR3 nucleotide sequence: TGTGCCAGCAGCCGTGGGAATACTAATGAAAAACTGTTTTTT.

In its sample, this clonotype was seen a few times. The chain recombines TRBV29-1 with TRBJ1-6, with TRBD1 as a possible D gene (6 bases). The CDR3 totals 18 residues. Germline V lookup: CDR1 SQVTM, CDR2 ANQGSEA. Deletions cut 4 bases from V and 0 bases from J, with 19 bases between. CDR3 amino acids: CSVAPADRPSSYNSPLHF. The CDR3 DNA reads as TGCAGCGTTGCTCCCGCGGACAGACCCAGCTCCTATAATTCACCCCTCCACTTT.

This clonotype was seen more than once but under ten times. This chain joins TRBV7-9 and TRBJ2-7; D may correspond to TRBD1 or TRBD2 (6 bases each). Germline values: CDR1 SEHNR, CDR2 FQNEAQ (reference sequence). This CDR3 contains 15 residues. Trimming cost V 0 bases and J 6 bases, with 15 bases left between them. The CDR3 sequence: CASSLASRGGREQYF. The CDR3 nucleotides are TGTGCCAGCAGCTTAGCTTCCAGGGGAGGCCGCGAGCAGTACTTC.

This clonotype was recorded a few times. This rearrangement joins TRBV19 to TRBJ2-3, with 8 bases that match TRBD1. Germline V CDR1 and CDR2: LNHDA, SQIVND (reference sequence). This CDR3 has 16 residues. V lost 4 bases to trimming and J lost 1 base; unmatched junction nucleotides: 7. The CDR3 DNA reads TGTGCCAGTAGTACCTTGGACAGGGAGGGCACAGATACGCAGTATTTT. This codes for CASSTLDREGTDTQYF.

The chain uses TRBV7-9 and TRBJ1-1; unclear D gene. V lost 0 bases and J lost 4, with 9 bases in between. The CDR3 sequence is 14 residues long. Germline CDR1 SEHNR, CDR2 FQNEAQ (reference sequence). CDR3 bases: TGTGCCAGCAGCTTAGCGCCGGGTATCACTGAAGCTTTCTTT. Translated: CASSLAPGITEAFF.

This clonotype showed up many times. This chain uses TRBV5-1 with TRBJ2-1, with 8 bases fitting TRBD1. V shed 4 bases and J 7 bases; nucleotides not matched to a gene: 4. The CDR3 is 13 amino acids. CDR1 and CDR2 (germline): SGHRS, YFSETQ. CDR3 amino acids: CASSPDRANEQFF. The CDR3 DNA is TGCGCCAGCAGCCCGGACAGGGCGAATGAGCAGTTCTTC.

This clonotype showed up just a few times. The chain links TRBV12-5 to TRBJ2-2, with no clear D. The CDR3 has 13 amino acids. V was trimmed by 4 bases and J by 3 bases, leaving 6 bases between them. CDR1 LGHNT and CDR2 FRNRAP come from the germline V gene. CDR3 in DNA: TGTGCTAGTGGTTCCCCACACACCGGGGAGCTGTTTTTT. This codes for CASGSPHTGELFF.

The chain is built from TRBV6-1 and TRBJ2-5; TRBD2 agrees at 11 bases. The J call may be mistaken, given a closer DNA end match to TRBJ2-1. This CDR3 is built from 18 residues. The germline V gene encodes CDR1 MNHNS and CDR2 SASEGT. The CDR3 reads CASSKGTSGYPAYNEQFF. DNA of the CDR3: TGTGCCAGCAGTAAAGGGACTAGCGGATATCCCGCATACAATGAGCAGTTCTTC.

This clonotype was detected a few times. This chain joins TRBV29-1 and TRBJ2-1, with 8 bases lining up with TRBD2. CDR1 SQVTM and CDR2 ANQGSEA come from the germline V gene. The CDR3 extends over 16 amino acids. After removal of 0 bases from V and 1 base from J, the junction contained 5 bases not matched to a gene. As DNA, the CDR3 is TGCAGCGTTGAAGAAGAGAGCGGGAGATCCTACAATGAGCAGTTCTTC. It is translated as CSVEEESGRSYNEQFF.

The genes are TRBV7-3 and TRBJ2-1; TRBD2 aligns across 7 bases. Germline CDR1 SGHTA, CDR2 FQGTGA. Trimming at V came to 5 bases and at J to 4 bases, leaving 11 bases not matched to a gene. This CDR3 is 16 amino acids long. In nucleotides, the CDR3 is TGTGCCAGCAGCCCCGGGCCAGCGGGGCAATACAATGAGCAGTTCTTC. Its protein is CASSPGPAGQYNEQFF.

The V gene is TRBV10-3, the J gene TRBJ2-5; D might be TRBD2 (6 bases). The end of the DNA aligns better with TRBJ2-7, so the J call may be wrong. The CDR3 consists of 14 residues. Germline CDR1 is ENHRY and CDR2 is SYGVKD. Here the CDR3 reads CAISGERRVGEQYF. DNA of the CDR3: TGTGCCATCAGTGGAGAGCGGAGGGTGGGCGAGCAGTACTTC.

The V and J genes are TRBV5-1 and TRBJ2-6; no clear D. The germline V and J ends were trimmed by 7 bases and 2 bases, with 10 bases remaining between them. This CDR3 has 14 residues. The germline V gene encodes CDR1 SGHRS and CDR2 YFSETQ. CDR3 amino acids: CASGPSTGANVLTF. CDR3 in DNA: TGCGCCAGCGGGCCAAGTACTGGGGCCAACGTCCTGACTTTC.

V gene TRBV20-1 combines with J gene TRBJ1-1, with no clear D. The CDR3 is 13 residues long. Trimming pared 3 bases from V and 2 bases from J, leaving 10 bases between. Germline CDR1 reads DFQATT; CDR2 reads SNEGSKA (reference sequence). CDR3 DNA: TGCAGTGCTAGCCAGAGTCCCAACACTGAAGCTTTCTTT. This sequence encodes CSASQSPNTEAFF.

This clonotype appeared a few times. The chain has TRBV21-1 and TRBJ2-7. TRBV21-1 is designated a pseudogene. This CDR3 is built from 13 residues. The DNA for the CDR3 is TGTGCCAGCAGCACCCAAGACCAATACGAGCAGTACTTC. It encodes CASSTQDQYEQYF.

The chain combines TRBV7-3 with TRBJ2-5; D tentatively reads TRBD1 or TRBD2 (5 bases each). The CDR3 extends over 13 amino acids. CDR1 and CDR2 from the germline V gene are SGHTA and FQGTGA. V lost 8 bases and J lost 3, with 13 bases in between. The CDR3 spells CASSWGSKETQYF. CDR3 nucleotide sequence: TGTGCCAGCTCGTGGGGGTCCAAAGAGACCCAGTACTTC.

This CDR3 reads CASSTWDSTDTQYF. Here the CDR3 DNA reads TGTGCCAGCAGTACTTGGGACAGCACAGATACGCAGTATTTT. The rearrangement uses TRBV12-3 or TRBV12-4 and TRBJ2-3; D assignment may be TRBD1 or TRBD2 (5 bases each). V was shortened by 5 bases and J by 0 bases, with 9 bases between the two germline ends. The CDR3 covers 14 residues.